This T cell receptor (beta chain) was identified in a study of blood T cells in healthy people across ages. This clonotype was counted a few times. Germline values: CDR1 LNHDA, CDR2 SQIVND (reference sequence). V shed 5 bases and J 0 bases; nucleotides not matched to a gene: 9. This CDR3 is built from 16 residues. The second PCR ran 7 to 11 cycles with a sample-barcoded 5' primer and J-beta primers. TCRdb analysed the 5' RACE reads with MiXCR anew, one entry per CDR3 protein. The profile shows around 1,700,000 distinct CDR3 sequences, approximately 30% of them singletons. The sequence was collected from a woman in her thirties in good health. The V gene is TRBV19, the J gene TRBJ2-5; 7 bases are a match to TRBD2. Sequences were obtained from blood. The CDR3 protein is CASSDRLAGDQETQYF. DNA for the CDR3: TGTGCCAGTAGTGATCGACTAGCCGGGGACCAAGAGACCCAGTACTTC.